This TCR beta chain came from a study of blood T cells in healthy people across ages. Notes on the study in general: Diversity was estimated from one million T cells, and these estimates were considered underestimates. Naive CD4+ cell counts and diversity both ran higher in long-lived than in aged donors.

PBMCs numbering at least 7 million were isolated per sample. A second PCR of 7 to 11 cycles used a sample-barcoded 5' primer and a J-beta primer mix. Every single cDNA molecule received a tag from a template-switch adaptor with 12 random nucleotides. TCRdb passed the 5' RACE reads through MiXCR, listing each CDR3 protein once. Of 780,000 or so distinct CDR3 sequences in the sample, approximately 53% are singletons; the top ten hold under 30%. This clonotype was observed a handful of times. No antigen is known for it. Germline V gene data show CDR1 as LNHNV and CDR2 as YYDKDF (reference sequence). The CDR3 totals 16 residues.

The receptor comes from a middle-aged man in good health. Input material: blood. The chain links TRBV15 to TRBJ2-4; 9 bases line up with TRBD1. The J call may be in error: the DNA end matches TRBJ2-7 better. CDR3 DNA: TGTGCCACCAGCAGAGAACAGGGGGCTGGGGTGTACGAGCAGTACTTC. Amino acids: CATSREQGAGVYEQYF.